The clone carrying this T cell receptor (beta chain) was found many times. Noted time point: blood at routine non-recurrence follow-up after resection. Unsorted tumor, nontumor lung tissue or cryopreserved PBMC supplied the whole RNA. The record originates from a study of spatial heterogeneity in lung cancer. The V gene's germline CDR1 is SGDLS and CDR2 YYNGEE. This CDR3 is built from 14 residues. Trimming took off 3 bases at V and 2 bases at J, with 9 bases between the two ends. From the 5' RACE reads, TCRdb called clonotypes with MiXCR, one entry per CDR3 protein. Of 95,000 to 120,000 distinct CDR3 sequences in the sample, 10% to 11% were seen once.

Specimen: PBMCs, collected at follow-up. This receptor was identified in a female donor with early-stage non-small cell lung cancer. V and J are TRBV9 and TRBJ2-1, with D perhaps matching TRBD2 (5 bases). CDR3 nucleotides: TGTGCCAGCAGCGCAGCGGAGCCCTACAATGAGCAGTTCTTC. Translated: CASSAAEPYNEQFF.